A single sample gave rise to the 26 T cell receptor beta chains below, sequenced in a study of vaccination effects on CD4 cells after COVID-19. Their target antigens are unknown. Method: immunoSEQ multiplex PCR; TCRdb's copy keeps in-frame clones and lacks some. The sample carries 14,000 or so clones, nearly 80% recorded once. Antigen-specific CD4+ T cell clonotypes were called by their expansion after viral peptide-pool culture in ViraFEST. With more than 9 days of culture completed, CD4+ T cells were isolated. By PCR, the person was confirmed to have had SARS-CoV-2 infection between March and December 2020. Of the BNT162b2 and mRNA-1273 vaccines, participants received two doses of one or the other. The source was CD4+ T cells from PBMCs cultured with HCoV-NL63 spike peptides, collected after COVID-19 vaccination. Receptors were obtained from a human donor who had a prior SARS-CoV-2 infection.

This clone was seen more than once but under ten times. This sequence joins TRBV19 and TRBJ1-1, with D unresolved. Germline loops: CDR1 LNHDA, CDR2 SQIVND (reference sequence). This CDR3 is 12 amino acids long. Trimming stripped 3 bases from V and 6 bases from J, with 8 bases between. The CDR3 nucleotides are TGTGCCAGTAGTATGACAAGGTCTGAAGCTTTCTTT. Protein: CASSMTRSEAFF.

V usage is TRBV6-5 and J usage is TRBJ1-3; D is uncertain. The V end lost 6 bases, the J end lost 0 bases, and 9 bases lay between the germline ends. Germline values: CDR1 MNHEY, CDR2 SVGAGI. The CDR3 loop spans 14 amino acids. Written as DNA, the CDR3 is TGTGCCAGCAGCCGAGGGAGCTCTGGAAACACCATATATTTT. Its protein is CASSRGSSGNTIYF.

This clone appeared a few times. This sequence joins TRBV4-3 and TRBJ1-6, with unresolved D. Trimming took 0 bases from V and 5 from J, leaving 11 bases between them. Per germline, CDR1 LGHNA and CDR2 YSLEER. The CDR3 contains 16 residues. CDR3 loop: CASSQDPPPNNSPLHF. The CDR3 DNA sequence: TGCGCCAGCAGCCAAGATCCCCCGCCGAATAATTCACCCCTCCACTTT.

This clone was seen more than once but under ten times. This chain connects TRBV6-5 to TRBJ2-7, with a possible D match to TRBD2 (5 bases). CDR3 length: 15 residues. Trimming took 4 bases from V and 3 from J, leaving 16 bases between them. The germline V gene has CDR1 MNHEY and CDR2 SVGAGI. CDR3 region: CASSSSTNSGYEQYF. In DNA, the CDR3 is TGTGCCAGCAGTTCGTCGACTAATTCGGGCTACGAGCAGTACTTC.

The chain has TRBV7-2 and TRBJ2-5, with 7 bases matching TRBD2. The ends lost 2 bases at V and 5 bases at J; junction bases unmatched: 5. Per germline, CDR1 SGHTA and CDR2 FQGNSA. The CDR3 loop spans 14 amino acids. The CDR3 DNA reads as TGTGCCAGCAGCTTAAAAGTTAGCGGGGAGACCCAGTACTTC. Its translation is CASSLKVSGETQYF. The full variable domain, its missing parts supplied by reference TRBV7-2 and TRBJ2-5, is GAGVSQSPSNKVTEKGKDVELRCDPISGHTALYWYRQSLGQGLEFLIYFQGNSAPDKSGLPSDRFSAERTGGSVSTLTIQRTQQEDSAVYLCASSLKVSGETQYFGPGTRLLVL.

In the case of this clone: The junction and the germline gene differ at one end; a read error may be behind it. The chain is built from TRBV7-7 and TRBJ1-4; the match to TRBD1 covers 9 bases. Germline loops: CDR1 SSHAT, CDR2 FNYEAQ (reference sequence). The CDR3 is 15 residues long. CDR3 bases: TGTGCTAGCAGCTTAGGACAGGGGTTGGGAGAAAAACTGTTTTTT. Translation: CASSLGQGLGEKLFF.

The chain joins TRBV7-8 to TRBJ1-2; D is ambiguous. The V end lost 7 bases, the J end lost 2 bases, and 23 bases lay between the germline ends. CDR1 SGHVS and CDR2 FQNEAQ come from the germline V gene. This CDR3 is 17 amino acids long. CDR3 DNA: TGTGCCAGCACCCTCGTCCCAGACAATTACGGGAACTATGGCTACACCTTC. This codes for CASTLVPDNYGNYGYTF.

The chain carries TRBV15 and TRBJ2-2; possibly TRBD2 for D (6 bases). Germline V gene sequence: CDR1 LNHNV, CDR2 YYDKDF (reference sequence). The CDR3 totals 16 residues. V was trimmed by 0 bases and J by 4 bases, leaving 12 bases between them. CDR3 residues: CATSRDWGSGTGELFF. The CDR3, as DNA: TGTGCCACCAGCAGAGATTGGGGTAGCGGCACCGGGGAGCTGTTTTTT.

This rearrangement joins TRBV27 to TRBJ2-7; TRBD2 matches at 9 bases. With V trimmed by 3 bases and J by 6 bases, 15 bases remained unmatched. The CDR3 runs to 17 residues. In germline, CDR1 is MNHEY, CDR2 SMNVEV (reference sequence). The CDR3 DNA is TGTGCCAGCAGTTTTTATCCTCTGGGACTAGCATCTAGCGAGCAGTACTTC. The encoded protein is CASSFYPLGLASSEQYF.

The CDR3 here is CASSLAPTGEGKGYTF. As DNA, the CDR3 is TGTGCCAGCAGCTTAGCCCCAACAGGGGAAGGAAAAGGCTACACCTTC. The chain combines TRBV7-2 with TRBJ1-2; 7 bases map to TRBD1. In germline, CDR1 is SGHTA, CDR2 FQGNSA. V shed 0 bases and J 8 bases; nucleotides not matched to a gene: 12. There are 16 residues in the CDR3.

This chain uses TRBV5-5 with TRBJ2-2, with D perhaps assigned TRBD1 or TRBD2 (5 bases each). The CDR3 spans 16 residues. Trimming pared 3 bases from V and 4 bases from J, leaving 16 bases between. The V gene's germline CDR1 is SGHKS and CDR2 YYEKEE (reference sequence). The CDR3 reads CASSYYRDVGTGELFF. The CDR3, as DNA: TGTGCCAGCAGCTACTACCGGGACGTGGGCACCGGGGAGCTGTTTTTT.

This chain connects TRBV5-4 to TRBJ1-1, with a possible D match to TRBD1 (5 bases). The germline gives CDR1 SGHNT, CDR2 YYREEE (reference sequence). Trimming left V 0 bases short and J 5 bases short, with 11 bases between. This CDR3 spans 14 amino acids. The CDR3 loop is CASSLAQGWTEAFF. As DNA, the CDR3 is TGTGCCAGCAGCTTGGCTCAGGGTTGGACTGAAGCTTTCTTT.

This chain links TRBV19 with TRBJ2-6, with 8 nucleotides matching TRBD1. Trimming removed 3 bases from V and 4 bases from J; junction bases left unmatched: 17. From germline, CDR1 is LNHDA and CDR2 SQIVND (reference sequence). The CDR3 runs 20 residues. CDR3 in amino acids: CASSIIVSGRGPPGANVLTF. CDR3 coding DNA: TGTGCCAGTAGTATTATAGTTTCGGGCAGGGGGCCTCCCGGGGCCAACGTCCTGACTTTC.

V is TRBV24-1 and J is TRBJ2-5, with D perhaps given as TRBD1 or TRBD2 (6 bases each). Germline V gives CDR1 KGHDR, CDR2 SFDVKD. The germline V and J ends were trimmed by 7 bases and 5 bases, with 16 bases remaining between them. The CDR3 extends over 14 amino acids. CDR3 nucleotide sequence: TGTGCCACCAGGGACAGCCTCGGAGGGGAGACCCAGTACTTC. Its translation is CATRDSLGGETQYF.

The V gene is TRBV27, the J gene TRBJ2-3; D might be TRBD2 (6 bases). The CDR3 consists of 15 residues. Trimming shortened V by 5 bases and J by 4 bases, and 16 bases separated the two germline ends. Germline CDR1 is MNHEY and CDR2 is SMNVEV (reference sequence). In DNA, the CDR3 is TGTGCCAGCAGTACAAGACTAGTAGGCTCAGATACGCAGTATTTT. Its protein is CASSTRLVGSDTQYF.

This chain joins TRBV5-1 and TRBJ2-1; D is perhaps TRBD1 (5 bases). Germline values: CDR1 SGHRS, CDR2 YFSETQ. This CDR3 region has 15 residues. Trimming shortened V by 3 bases and J by 1 base, and 11 bases separated the two germline ends. CDR3 amino acids: CASSWQGLSYNEQFF. CDR3 DNA: TGCGCCAGCAGCTGGCAGGGATTATCCTACAATGAGCAGTTCTTC.

This clone came up once. V gene TRBV7-2 combines with J gene TRBJ2-5; D might be TRBD1 or TRBD2, each matching 5 bases. Germline V gene data show CDR1 as SGHTA and CDR2 as FQGNSA. V was trimmed by 4 bases and J by 4 bases, leaving 16 bases between them. The CDR3 is made up of 15 amino acids. The chain's CDR3 is CASSYNKGRGETQYF. The CDR3 DNA reads as TGTGCCAGCAGCTACAACAAGGGGAGAGGAGAGACCCAGTACTTC.

The J gene is TRBJ2-7, the V gene TRBV15; 12 bases align to TRBD2. V lost 0 bases and J lost 4; bases outside the gene matches: 13. CDR3 length equals 19 residues. Germline V gene sequence: CDR1 LNHNV, CDR2 YYDKDF (reference sequence). CDR3: CATSRDWATSGRIGYEQYF. The CDR3 coding sequence is TGTGCCACCAGCAGAGATTGGGCTACTAGCGGGAGGATCGGATACGAGCAGTACTTC.

The chain joins TRBV2 to TRBJ2-1, with 10 bases identical to TRBD2. Germline trimming cut 5 bases from V and 7 bases from J; bases unmatched to any gene: 8. The CDR3 contains 15 residues. The germline V gene has CDR1 SNHLY and CDR2 FYNNEI. The CDR3 here is CASSRISGGLNEQFF. As DNA, the CDR3 is TGTGCCAGCAGTCGGATTAGCGGGGGGTTAAATGAGCAGTTCTTC.

In this sample, this clone turned up a few times. The rearrangement uses TRBV2 and TRBJ1-5; D is perhaps TRBD1 (5 bases). Per germline, CDR1 SNHLY and CDR2 FYNNEI. There are 14 residues in the CDR3. Trimming took off 5 bases at V and 5 bases at J, with 13 bases between the two ends. The CDR3 DNA sequence: TGTGCCAGCAGTTGGGGGAGCAGGGATCAGCCCCAGCATTTT. Amino acid sequence: CASSWGSRDQPQHF.

The V and J genes are TRBV11-1 and TRBJ1-2, with D perhaps matching TRBD1 (5 bases). The V end lost 6 bases, the J end lost 0 bases, and 11 bases lay between the germline ends. Germline CDR1 reads SGHAT; CDR2 reads FQDESV (reference sequence). CDR3 length: 14 amino acids. In DNA, the CDR3 is TGTGCCAGCAGTCCCGACAGATCTAACTATGGCTACACCTTC. This gives the protein CASSPDRSNYGYTF.

The J gene is TRBJ2-7, the V gene TRBV18; D is ambiguous. Trimming stripped 2 bases from V and 0 bases from J, with 8 bases between. The CDR3 loop spans 14 amino acids. The germline V gene encodes CDR1 KGHSH and CDR2 LQKENI. This CDR3 is CASSPRSSSYEQYF. CDR3 nucleotide sequence: TGTGCCAGCTCACCAAGATCTAGCTCCTACGAGCAGTACTTC.

The chain recombines TRBV27 with TRBJ1-6, with TRBD1 matching over 9 bases. This CDR3 comprises 18 residues. Looked up from germline, CDR1 is MNHEY and CDR2 is SMNVEV (reference sequence). The ends lost 3 bases at V and 6 bases at J; junction bases unmatched: 12. The CDR3 DNA sequence: TGTGCCAGCAGTTTCCGCAGTCCCGGGACAGGGTTTAATTCACCCCTCCACTTT. Protein sequence: CASSFRSPGTGFNSPLHF.

This clone has only one observation. V gene TRBV15 combines with J gene TRBJ2-3; no definite D call. The germline gives CDR1 LNHNV, CDR2 YYDKDF (reference sequence). Trimming stripped 0 bases from V and 6 bases from J, with 4 bases between. The CDR3 has 12 residues. CDR3: CATSRDQDTQYF. The CDR3 bases are TGTGCCACCAGCAGAGATCAGGATACGCAGTATTTT.

CDR3 nucleotide sequence: TGTGCCAGCAGCTTAAGACAAAGGAACACTGAAGCTTTCTTT. Its translation: CASSLRQRNTEAFF. The chain is built from TRBV13 and TRBJ1-1; unclear D gene. Germline loops: CDR1 PRHDT, CDR2 FYEKMQ (reference sequence). CDR3 length: 14 amino acids. Trimming pared 2 bases from V and 1 base from J, leaving 8 bases between.

The CDR3 DNA follows: TGTGCCACTCCCGGGCGCTACACCTTC. Protein: CATPGRYTF. The V and J genes are TRBV9 and TRBJ1-2; D gene uncertain. The CDR3 is 9 residues long. Germline V gene data show CDR1 as SGDLS and CDR2 as YYNGEE. V shed 9 bases and J shed 9 bases, with 9 bases lying between them.